What follows are 20 T cell receptor beta chains derived from one specimen sequenced in a study of neurological immune-mediated disorders. TCRdb called the 5' RACE reads again in MiXCR, with one record for every CDR3 protein. The sample consists of about 28,000 distinct CDR3 sequences, over 10% of them appearing once. Specimen: PBMCs. The receptors shown here come from an older woman in good health.

A remark on this clonotype: Germline is not matched at one junction end, which may reflect a read error. The J gene is TRBJ2-3, the V gene TRBV24-1, with D unclear. CDR1 and CDR2 from the germline V gene are KGHDR and SFDVKD. This CDR3 has 14 amino acids. Here the CDR3 DNA reads TGTGCCACCATTGATTTTATCGGCACAGATACGCAGTATTTT. Translation: CATIDFIGTDTQYF.

Many counts were recorded for this clonotype. The V and J genes are TRBV5-1 and TRBJ2-1, with 12 nucleotides matching TRBD2. The CDR3 is 16 amino acids. V lost 2 bases to trimming and J lost 7 bases; unmatched junction nucleotides: 7. Germline CDR1 and CDR2: SGHRS and YFSETQ. CDR3 bases: TGCGCCAGCAGCTTCGGGCTAGCGGGGGGGCAAAATGAGCAGTTCTTC. It specifies CASSFGLAGGQNEQFF. The full variable domain, its missing parts supplied by reference TRBV5-1 and TRBJ2-1, is KAGVTQTPRYLIKTRGQQVTLSCSPISGHRSVSWYQQTPGQGLQFLFEYFSETQRNKGNFPGRFSGRQFSNSRSEMNVSTLELGDSALYLCASSFGLAGGQNEQFFGPGTRLTVL.

The chain combines TRBV28 with TRBJ2-6, with 7 nucleotides matching TRBD1. This CDR3 spans 19 amino acids. CDR1 and CDR2 from the germline V gene are MDHEN and SYDVKM. Trimming took 6 bases from V and 2 from J; bases not matched to a gene: 16. The CDR3 region is CASRPQTGERRPGANVLTF. In DNA, the CDR3 is TGTGCCAGCAGACCCCAAACAGGGGAAAGACGGCCTGGGGCCAACGTCCTGACTTTC. Full variable domain (outside the CDR3, taken from reference TRBV28 and TRBJ2-6): DVKVTQSSRYLVKRTGEKVFLECVQDMDHENMFWYRQDPGLGLRLIYFSYDVKMKEKGDIPEGYSVSREKKERFSLILESASTNQTSMYLCASRPQTGERRPGANVLTFGAGSRLTVL.

Ten or more counts support this clonotype. CDR3: CASSLDRELATIYF. Here the CDR3 DNA reads TGTGCCAGCAGCCTGGACAGGGAACTGGCCACCATATATTTT. The chain carries TRBV7-2 and TRBJ1-3, with 8 bases that match TRBD1. Per germline, CDR1 SGHTA and CDR2 FQGNSA. Trimming removed 5 bases from V and 9 bases from J; junction bases left unmatched: 9. There are 14 residues in the CDR3.

At least ten counts were recorded for this clonotype. The CDR3 bases are TGCAGCGTTGAAGATCACAGGGTTACTGAAGCTTTCTTT. Translation: CSVEDHRVTEAFF. V usage is TRBV29-1 and J usage is TRBJ1-1, with D tentatively TRBD1 (6 bases). This CDR3 is 13 amino acids long. Germline CDR1 and CDR2: SQVTM and ANQGSEA. V lost 0 bases, J lost 5 bases, and 10 bases lay in between.

The chain has TRBV2 and TRBJ2-3; D is perhaps TRBD1 (6 bases). Trimming shortened V by 6 bases and J by 5 bases, and 18 bases separated the two germline ends. There are 15 residues in the CDR3. From germline, CDR1 is SNHLY and CDR2 FYNNEI. The CDR3 coding sequence is TGTGCCAGCAGCGCACGTCAGGGGACGGTAGATACGCAGTATTTT. Encoded protein: CASSARQGTVDTQYF.

On this clonotype itself: A much larger clone lies a single base off, so this may be a read error. J is TRBJ2-3 and V is TRBV5-1; D is possibly TRBD2 (6 bases). There are 20 residues in the CDR3. Germline values: CDR1 SGHRS, CDR2 YFSETQ. CDR3 sequence (DNA): TGCGCCAACAGCCGGCAGGGACTTGAACGTTTGGATAGAGGCACAGATACGCAGTATTTT. It is translated as CANSRQGLERLDRGTDTQYF.

As concerns this clonotype: One end of the junction does not line up with germline, which may come from a read error. The chain recombines TRBV12-3 or TRBV12-4 with TRBJ1-3; D unclear. There are 13 residues in the CDR3. CDR3: CASSLTTVNIIYF. CDR3 bases: TGTGCCAGCAGTTTAACGACTGTAAACATCATATATTTT.

This clonotype has just a few counts. CDR3 bases: TGTGCCAGCAGCCACAGGGTTCGAGCCAAAAACATTCAGTACTTC. Protein: CASSHRVRAKNIQYF. This chain links TRBV7-9 with TRBJ2-4, with D perhaps TRBD1 (6 bases). Trimming left V 5 bases short and J 0 bases short, with 11 bases between. CDR3 size: 15 residues. Germline V gives CDR1 SEHNR, CDR2 FQNEAQ (reference sequence).

This clonotype was counted ten times or more. CDR3 nucleotides: TGTGCCAGCAGTTCGGGACTAGGGGGCGAGCAGTACTTC. It translates to CASSSGLGGEQYF. The chain employs TRBV12-3 or TRBV12-4 and TRBJ2-7; 8 bases are a match to TRBD2. CDR3 length equals 13 residues. Trimming cost V 4 bases and J 6 bases; bases outside gene matches: 5.

This clonotype has ten or more counts. Sequence at one end of the junction differs from germline and may be a read error. The V call is TRBV4-3, the J call TRBJ2-7; D is perhaps TRBD1 (6 bases). This CDR3 is built from 13 residues. Germline CDR1 is LGHNA and CDR2 is YSLEER. The CDR3 nucleotides read TGCGCCAGCAGCCAAGAAACAGGGTTGGGCAGGTCCTTC. The encoded protein is CASSQETGLGRSF.

This clonotype occurred many times. The chain links TRBV5-6 to TRBJ1-3; 8 nucleotides line up with TRBD1. The CDR3 runs to 14 residues. Per the germline V gene, CDR1 is SGHDT and CDR2 is YYEEEE. V shed 3 bases and J 4 bases; nucleotides not matched to a gene: 3. The CDR3 is CASSSGGLGNTIYF. The CDR3 DNA follows: TGTGCCAGCAGCTCAGGGGGCTTAGGAAACACCATATATTTT.

This clonotype was observed many times. This chain joins TRBV20-1 and TRBJ2-5, with a weak D call TRBD2 (6 bases). The CDR3 is 12 amino acids. Germline loops: CDR1 DFQATT, CDR2 SNEGSKA (reference sequence). The ends were cut back, 6 bases at V and 1 base at J, with 9 bases in the middle. CDR3 DNA: TGCAGTGCGGGGACTTCCCAAGAGACCCAGTACTTC. This encodes CSAGTSQETQYF.

This clonotype was detected many times. This chain joins TRBV29-1 and TRBJ1-1; possible D gene TRBD1, 6 bases. This CDR3 comprises 13 residues. The V end lost 1 base, the J end lost 6 bases, and 12 bases lay between the germline ends. The germline V gene encodes CDR1 SQVTM and CDR2 ANQGSEA. CDR3 region: CSVEGTVLPEAFF. CDR3 nucleotides: TGCAGCGTTGAAGGGACAGTCCTCCCTGAAGCTTTCTTT.

This clonotype was seen many times. The chain employs TRBV29-1 and TRBJ2-6; 10 nucleotides match TRBD1. Trimming cost V 6 bases and J 3 bases; bases outside gene matches: 11. Germline CDR1 reads SQVTM; CDR2 reads ANQGSEA. The CDR3 spans 17 residues. CDR3 protein: CSVAGQGNNRGANVLTF. CDR3 DNA: TGCAGCGTAGCGGGACAGGGGAATAATCGTGGGGCCAACGTCCTGACTTTC.

Comment on this clonotype: The junction does not match germline at one end; this may be a read error. The CDR3 DNA is TGCACCAGCAGTCCCTCGGACAGACGGTACGAGCAGTACTTC. Its translation: CTSSPSDRRYEQYF. The gene calls are TRBV5-1 and TRBJ2-7; possibly TRBD1 for D (6 bases). The CDR3 has 14 residues. CDR1 and CDR2 from the germline V gene are SGHRS and YFSETQ.

Concerning this clonotype: This may be a read error: a much more frequent sequence differs by one nucleotide. The J gene is TRBJ1-6, the V gene TRBV24-1; 11 bases agree with TRBD1. The CDR3 runs 16 residues. The germline gives CDR1 KGHDR, CDR2 SFDVKD. The CDR3 reads CSTSDGQGAGNSPLHF. In nucleotides, the CDR3 is TGTTCCACCAGTGATGGACAGGGGGCGGGAAATTCACCCCTCCACTTT.

This clonotype showed up many times. The chain uses TRBV12-3 or TRBV12-4 and TRBJ2-3; 9 bases match TRBD1. V trimming: 6 bases; J trimming: 4 bases; junction bases outside the gene matches: 14. The CDR3 spans 17 residues. The DNA of the CDR3 is TGTGCCAGCAGCCCCCTTTGGACAGGGGAAGAATCAGATACGCAGTATTTT. This codes for CASSPLWTGEESDTQYF.

This clonotype has at least ten counts. The chain couples TRBV3-1 to TRBJ1-4; D unresolved. The CDR3 covers 14 residues. Germline values: CDR1 LGHDT, CDR2 YNNKEL (reference sequence). V gave up 1 base and J gave up 7 bases, with 10 bases separating them. CDR3 nucleotides: TGTGCCAGCAGCCAAGTAGGGCGCGGTGAAAAACTGTTTTTT. Translation gives CASSQVGRGEKLFF.

V and J are TRBV12-3 or TRBV12-4 and TRBJ1-5, with D maybe TRBD1 (6 bases). V shed 6 bases and J shed 8 bases, with 17 bases lying between them. The CDR3 consists of 14 residues. The CDR3 sequence is CASSFDRTEEPQHF. DNA for the CDR3: TGTGCCAGCAGCTTCGACAGGACAGAGGAGCCCCAGCATTTT.